Listed here are 9 T cell receptor beta chains from one sample, sequenced in a study of blood T cell repertoires in COVID-19. Data came from immunoSEQ multiplex PCR; TCRdb stores just in-frame clones and leaves some out. The sample lists about 180,000 clones; 86% were seen once. Specimen: peripheral blood. Receptors originate from a man in his 70s with active or convalescent COVID-19.

This rearrangement joins TRBV7-2 to TRBJ1-1; 8 nucleotides agree with TRBD1. Per germline, CDR1 SGHTA and CDR2 FQGNSA. This CDR3 spans 11 amino acids. V dropped 5 bases and J dropped 10; count of bases not matched to a gene: 3. CDR3 nucleotides: TGTGCCAGCAGCCCGGACAGGGCAGCTTTCTTT. Its protein product is CASSPDRAAFF.

V and J are TRBV9 and TRBJ2-5; TRBD2 agrees at 14 bases. This CDR3 region has 16 residues. In germline, CDR1 is SGDLS, CDR2 YYNGEE. The V segment lost 2 bases and the J segment 5 bases; nucleotides outside the gene matches: 5. This CDR3 reads CASSVGLAGAGETQYF. The CDR3 DNA is TGTGCCAGCAGCGTGGGACTAGCGGGGGCCGGGGAGACCCAGTACTTC.

The chain uses TRBV19 and TRBJ2-5; TRBD1 matches at 8 bases. CDR1 and CDR2 (germline): LNHDA, SQIVND (reference sequence). Unmatched junction bases numbered 11, after V lost 3 bases and J lost 5 bases. The CDR3 spans 16 residues. In nucleotides, the CDR3 is TGTGCCAGTAGTATCGGAGCGGACAGGGTAAGGGAGACCCAGTACTTC. It is translated as CASSIGADRVRETQYF.

This clone came up once. The V gene is TRBV5-1, the J gene TRBJ1-2; perhaps TRBD1 as D (5 bases). V shed 0 bases and J shed 4 bases, with 19 bases lying between them. The CDR3 length is 17 residues. The germline gives CDR1 SGHRS, CDR2 YFSETQ. The CDR3 protein is CASSLATVPGYLYGYTF. The CDR3 bases are TGCGCCAGCAGCTTGGCGACAGTTCCCGGATATCTCTATGGCTACACCTTC.

In this sample, this clone turned up once. The rearrangement uses TRBV6-5 and TRBJ1-6, with D perhaps TRBD1 (6 bases). V lost 0 bases and J lost 8, with 14 bases in between. Germline lookup yields CDR1 MNHEY and CDR2 SVGAGI. The CDR3 covers 16 residues. CDR3 loop: CASSYSMGWGHSPLHF. The CDR3 DNA sequence: TGTGCCAGCAGTTACTCGATGGGCTGGGGGCATTCACCCCTCCACTTT.

About this clone: At the DNA level, this CDR3 is encoded by other sequences in the same sample as well. The DNA of the CDR3 is TGTGCCAGCAGTTTGGGGGGTCAGCCCCAGCATTTT. Its translation: CASSLGGQPQHF. V gene TRBV28 combines with J gene TRBJ1-5, with D tentatively TRBD1 (5 bases). Germline CDR1 and CDR2: MDHEN and SYDVKM. The CDR3 covers 12 residues. Trimming took off 3 bases at V and 6 bases at J, with 6 bases between the two ends.

This clone is a singleton in its sample. V usage is TRBV30 and J usage is TRBJ2-5; maybe TRBD2 (5 bases). Germline V gives CDR1 GTSNPN, CDR2 SVGIG (reference sequence). V was pared by 4 bases and J by 4 bases, with 13 bases between. The CDR3 has 13 amino acids. The CDR3 DNA follows: TGTGCCTGGACGGGGAGCACCCCAGAGACCCAGTACTTC. Its protein product is CAWTGSTPETQYF.

The V call is TRBV30, the J call TRBJ1-2; a possible D gene is TRBD1 (6 bases). The CDR3 loop spans 13 amino acids. Trimming cost V 3 bases and J 7 bases, with 15 bases left between them. From germline, CDR1 is GTSNPN and CDR2 SVGIG (reference sequence). The CDR3 nucleotides are TGTGCCTGGAGCCATGCTTCAGGGGTTGGCTACACCTTC. This gives the protein CAWSHASGVGYTF.

V usage is TRBV10-3 and J usage is TRBJ1-4; no reliable D call. There are 14 residues in the CDR3. V lost 9 bases, J lost 6 bases, and 17 bases lay in between. Germline lookup yields CDR1 ENHRY and CDR2 SYGVKD. CDR3 nucleotide sequence: TGTGCCATTTCGCGGGGAGGGTCGTATGAAAAACTGTTTTTT. This encodes CAISRGGSYEKLFF.